The rows below give T cell receptor beta chains drawn from one sample of a study of blood T cell repertoires in COVID-19. Assay: immunoSEQ multiplex PCR; the TCRdb copy retains only in-frame clones and omits some. Counted here are 70,000 or so clones, about 87% occurring once; the ten biggest clones make up around 6.7%. Sequencing was performed on peripheral blood. The origin of the receptors is a woman of 80 years or more with active COVID-19. CDR3s include the opening cysteine and the closing phenylalanine or tryptophan. A D gene is named only where the DNA matches it firmly. The size entry is marked missing in some rows and otherwise reads once, few, many or a size class.

clone_size d_call j_call v_call cdr3_aa cdr3_nt
- TRBD2 TRBJ2-5 TRBV7-8 CASSIRTSSQETQYF TGTGCCAGCAGCATCCGGACTAGCAGCCAAGAGACCCAGTACTTC
- - TRBJ2-7 TRBV5-6 CASSAGVAPRPSYEQYF TGTGCCAGCAGCGCCGGCGTAGCTCCCCGACCCTCCTACGAGCAGTACTTC
- TRBD2 TRBJ2-7 TRBV11-3 CASSLTAGGEQYF TGTGCCAGCAGCTTAACAGCGGGAGGCGAGCAGTACTTC
once TRBD2 TRBJ2-7 TRBV19 CASGLAGTYEQYF TGTGCCAGCGGGCTAGCGGGGACCTACGAGCAGTACTTC
- - TRBJ2-5 TRBV5-1 CASSFNSETQYF TGCGCCAGCAGCTTTAATTCGGAGACCCAGTACTTC
once - TRBJ1-2 TRBV5-4 CASSKDSNYGYTF TGTGCCAGCAGCAAGGACAGTAACTATGGCTACACCTTC
- - TRBJ2-3 TRBV6-2/TRBV6-3 CASSYGFWDTQYF TGTGCCAGCAGTTACGGCTTCTGGGATACGCAGTATTTT
- - TRBJ1-4 TRBV7-2 CASSLQVSDGEKLFF TGTGCCAGCAGCTTACAGGTGTCGGATGGGGAAAAACTGTTTTTT
- - TRBJ2-3 TRBV28 CASSFGAGLTRDTQYF TGTGCCAGCAGTTTTGGGGCAGGCCTAACCCGGGATACGCAGTATTTT
few TRBD1 TRBJ2-7 TRBV7-8 CASSLQGEEQYF TGTGCCAGCAGCCTCCAGGGGGAAGAGCAGTACTTC
- - TRBJ2-1 TRBV5-6 CASSPPGYYNEQFF TGTGCCAGCAGCCCCCCGGGTTACTACAATGAGCAGTTCTTC
once TRBD2 TRBJ2-7 TRBV9 CASSLKDLGLAGVGEQYF TGTGCCAGCAGCCTTAAGGACCTGGGACTAGCGGGAGTAGGCGAGCAGTACTTC
- - TRBJ2-1 TRBV7-8 CASSLVIAGAGLYNEQFF TGTGCCAGCAGCTTAGTTATAGCCGGAGCCGGGTTATACAATGAGCAGTTCTTC
- - TRBJ2-1 TRBV28 CASPLKGGEGAATSSYNEQFF TGTGCCAGCCCCTTAAAGGGGGGGGAGGGAGCAGCGACTAGCTCCTACAATGAGCAGTTCTTC
- - TRBJ2-7 TRBV3-1/TRBV3-2 CASSPHTGRGYEQYF TGTGCCAGCAGCCCCCATACCGGGAGAGGATACGAGCAGTACTTC
- TRBD2 TRBJ2-3 TRBV29-1 CSVTSGNGDTQYF TGCAGCGTGACTAGCGGGAATGGGGATACGCAGTATTTT
- - TRBJ1-2 TRBV4-1 CASSQAPSSYGYTF TGCGCCAGCAGCCAAGCTCCCAGTTCCTATGGCTACACCTTC
- TRBD2 TRBJ2-3 TRBV3-1/TRBV3-2 CASSQDPSGSNTQYF TGTGCCAGCAGCCAAGATCCTAGCGGGAGTAATACGCAGTATTTT
- - TRBJ1-6 TRBV6-1 CASSGRQTGPYNSPLHF TGTGCCAGCAGTGGACGACAGACGGGTCCCTATAATTCACCCCTCCACTTT
- TRBD2 TRBJ2-2 TRBV11-2 CASSLGGGRDDTGELFF TGTGCCAGCAGCTTAGGCGGGGGGAGGGACGACACCGGGGAGCTGTTTTTT
- - TRBJ2-6 TRBV6-6 CASSHMTVTISGANVLTF TGTGCCAGCAGTCACATGACAGTAACAATCTCTGGGGCCAACGTCCTGACTTTC
- TRBD1 TRBJ1-6 TRBV7-6 CASSPRDRGTNSPLHF TGTGCCAGCAGCCCCCGGGACAGGGGAACAAATTCACCCCTCCACTTT
- TRBD2 TRBJ2-1 TRBV6-2/TRBV6-3 CASSYGGSGREGEQFF TGTGCCAGCAGTTACGGAGGGAGCGGGAGAGAGGGGGAGCAGTTCTTC
- TRBD2 TRBJ2-7 TRBV6-2/TRBV6-3 CASSPSGGDEQYF TGTGCCAGCAGTCCCTCGGGGGGGGACGAGCAGTACTTC
- - TRBJ2-7 TRBV21-1 CASSKHDAGQGGGEQYF TGTGCCAGCAGCAAACACGATGCGGGACAGGGGGGTGGCGAGCAGTACTTC
- TRBD2 TRBJ2-3 TRBV11-2 CASSSLGLAGAWADTQYF TGTGCCAGCAGCTCACTGGGACTAGCGGGAGCGTGGGCAGATACGCAGTATTTT
few TRBD1 TRBJ1-5 TRBV28 CASSFGGQGRGQPQHF TGTGCCAGCAGTTTCGGGGGACAGGGTCGTGGTCAGCCCCAGCATTTT
- - TRBJ2-7 TRBV6-4 CATVLLYEQYF TGTGCCACCGTTCTCCTCTACGAGCAGTACTTC
- - TRBJ2-3 TRBV29-1 CSVGGRAAPDTQYF TGCAGCGTTGGTGGCAGGGCTGCCCCAGATACGCAGTATTTT
- TRBD2 TRBJ2-1 TRBV4-1 CASSQFKASGRGYNEQFF TGCGCCAGCAGCCAATTCAAGGCTAGCGGGAGGGGATACAATGAGCAGTTCTTC
- TRBD1 TRBJ1-3 TRBV4-1 CASSQARQGENTIYF TGCGCCAGCAGCCAAGCGAGACAGGGAGAGAACACCATATATTTT
- TRBD2 TRBJ2-5 TRBV6-2/TRBV6-3 CASSYYRLAVQETQYF TGTGCCAGCAGTTACTACAGACTAGCGGTCCAAGAGACCCAGTACTTC
- - TRBJ2-7 TRBV9 CASSFGEDPTYEQYF TGTGCCAGCAGCTTCGGGGAGGACCCAACCTACGAGCAGTACTTC
once - TRBJ1-2 TRBV6-6 CASRVLQGGYTF TGTGCCAGCAGAGTTCTCCAGGGAGGCTACACCTTC
- TRBD2 TRBJ2-1 TRBV6-5 CASRASGRSYNEQFF TGTGCCAGCAGGGCTAGCGGGAGATCCTACAATGAGCAGTTCTTC
- TRBD2 TRBJ2-1 TRBV29-1 CSVEKAGAYNEQFF TGCAGCGTTGAAAAAGCGGGGGCTTACAATGAGCAGTTCTTC
- TRBD2 TRBJ2-7 TRBV19 CASSSGGTYEQYF TGTGCCAGTAGTAGCGGGGGGACCTACGAGCAGTACTTC
- TRBD1 TRBJ2-1 TRBV7-2 CASSWTGTGNNEQFF TGTGCCAGCAGCTGGACCGGGACAGGTAACAATGAGCAGTTCTTC
- - TRBJ2-7 TRBV28 CASRSAAYEQYF TGTGCCAGCAGATCTGCGGCCTACGAGCAGTACTTC
once - TRBJ1-2 TRBV21-1 CASSKRQGKSEGYTF TGTGCCAGCAGCAAAAGGCAGGGGAAATCGGAAGGCTACACCTTC
once TRBD2 TRBJ2-1 TRBV24-1 CATSDPIPEKREADSSYNEQFF TGTGCCACCAGTGATCCCATCCCCGAAAAGCGGGAGGCCGACAGCTCCTACAATGAGCAGTTCTTC
- - TRBJ2-6 TRBV15 CATSRDGSYSGANVLTF TGTGCCACCAGCAGAGACGGGTCTTACTCTGGGGCCAACGTCCTGACTTTC
- TRBD1 TRBJ2-2 TRBV5-1 CASSSSRTGNTGELFF TGCGCCAGCAGCTCTTCCCGGACAGGGAACACCGGGGAGCTGTTTTTT
- TRBD2 TRBJ2-7 TRBV9 CASSPYSREGVHEQYF TGTGCCAGCAGTCCCTATTCGCGGGAGGGAGTCCACGAGCAGTACTTC
- TRBD1 TRBJ1-2 TRBV5-6 CASSPGTGARNYGYTF TGTGCCAGCAGCCCCGGGACAGGGGCGCGGAACTATGGCTACACCTTC
- TRBD1 TRBJ2-1 TRBV27 CASTRDSSFGGEQFF TGTGCCAGCACTCGGGACAGTAGTTTTGGGGGTGAGCAGTTCTTC
- - TRBJ2-3 TRBV28 CASSFPQGGTDTQYF TGTGCCAGCAGTTTCCCCCAGGGAGGAACAGATACGCAGTATTTT
- TRBD2 TRBJ2-7 TRBV7-8 CASSPIAGDEQYF TGTGCCAGCAGCCCAATAGCGGGAGACGAGCAGTACTTC
- - TRBJ2-2 TRBV11-2 CASSLGPSGGTGELFF TGTGCCAGCAGCTTAGGACCCTCCGGGGGCACCGGGGAGCTGTTTTTT
- TRBD2 TRBJ2-3 TRBV18 CASKGLAVFKGNTQYF TGTGCCAGCAAGGGACTAGCGGTTTTCAAGGGGAATACGCAGTATTTT
- - TRBJ2-1 TRBV6-2/TRBV6-3 CASTPRLETTNEQFF TGTGCCAGCACCCCGAGACTAGAGACAACGAATGAGCAGTTCTTC
- TRBD2 TRBJ2-7 TRBV5-1 CASSLFGGRADEQYF TGCGCCAGCAGCCTATTTGGCGGGAGGGCCGACGAGCAGTACTTC
- TRBD1 TRBJ1-6 TRBV23-1 CASSHPGQGFLHSPLHF TGCGCCAGCAGTCATCCCGGACAGGGTTTTTTACATTCACCCCTCCACTTT
- - TRBJ1-3 TRBV6-5 CASRRRGEENTIYF TGTGCCAGCCGCCGGCGGGGAGAAGAAAACACCATATATTTT
- TRBD2 TRBJ2-3 TRBV28 CASSPTSGMVSQYF TGTGCCAGCAGTCCCACTAGCGGGATGGTTTCCCAGTATTTT
- TRBD1 TRBJ2-7 TRBV19 CASSKTGLYEQYF TGTGCCAGTAGTAAGACAGGGCTTTACGAGCAGTACTTC
- - TRBJ1-2 TRBV7-2 CASSLRRDSYGYTF TGTGCCAGCAGCTTACGGAGGGACTCTTATGGCTACACCTTC
- TRBD1 TRBJ2-2 TRBV5-4 CASSPQGAYTGELFF TGTGCCAGCAGTCCTCAGGGGGCGTACACCGGGGAGCTGTTTTTT
- - TRBJ2-7 TRBV7-2 CASSPDPRGEQYF TGTGCCAGCAGCCCGGATCCTAGGGGGGAGCAGTACTTC
- - TRBJ1-4 TRBV19 CASTGRGATNEKLFF TGTGCCAGTACCGGGAGGGGGGCCACTAATGAAAAACTGTTTTTT